A single sample is the source of the 20 T cell receptor beta chains below, sequenced in a study of blood T cell repertoires in COVID-19. Some clones are missing from TCRdb's copy, which holds only in-frame ones; the method was immunoSEQ multiplex PCR. Altogether about 210,000 clones are present, 87% being singletons, with the ten largest covering 7.2%. The sample consisted of PBMCs or T cells enriched from blood (not recorded which). The receptors come from a man aged 30 to 45 in a cohort exposed to, infected with or recovered from COVID-19 (not recorded which).

The V and J genes are TRBV6-5 and TRBJ1-6; TRBD1 aligns across 9 bases. From germline, CDR1 is MNHEY and CDR2 SVGAGI. This CDR3 has 15 residues. Trimming took 2 bases from V and 6 from J; bases not matched to a gene: 2. CDR3 loop: CASSYAGQGNSPLHF. Here the CDR3 DNA reads TGTGCCAGCAGTTACGCGGGACAGGGTAATTCACCCCTCCACTTT.

This clone turned up a few times. The CDR3 sequence: CASSVGTGAPGGYTF. The CDR3 DNA reads TGTGCCAGCAGTGTTGGGACAGGGGCCCCGGGTGGCTACACCTTC. The rearrangement links TRBV25-1 to TRBJ1-2; 10 nucleotides agree with TRBD1. Germline loops: CDR1 MGHDK, CDR2 SYGVNS. J was trimmed by 7 bases and V by 4 bases; bases with no gene match: 9. This CDR3 is 15 amino acids long.

J is TRBJ2-1 and V is TRBV28, with D hard to call. Trimming took off 2 bases at V and 0 bases at J, with 14 bases between the two ends. Germline V gives CDR1 MDHEN, CDR2 SYDVKM. The CDR3 spans 17 residues. CDR3 nucleotide sequence: TGTGCCAGCAGTTTACCCCCGACGAGGAGCTCCTACAATGAGCAGTTCTTC. Its protein product is CASSLPPTRSSYNEQFF.

V is TRBV5-4 and J is TRBJ2-7; 7 bases are a match to TRBD2. Trimming took 6 bases from V and 3 from J; bases not matched to a gene: 3. The CDR3 is 12 amino acids. Germline CDR1 SGHNT, CDR2 YYREEE (reference sequence). The CDR3 coding sequence is TGTGCCAGCACCGGGGGGAGCTACGAGCAGTACTTC. Translated: CASTGGSYEQYF.

This sequence joins TRBV27 and TRBJ2-2, with 11 nucleotides matching TRBD2. The germline V gene has CDR1 MNHEY and CDR2 SMNVEV (reference sequence). The junction had 3 bases not matched to a gene; V was cut back by 5 bases and J by 4 bases. The CDR3 runs 15 residues. The CDR3 loop reads CASSQTSGATGELFF. For the CDR3, the DNA is TGTGCCAGCAGTCAGACTAGCGGGGCCACCGGGGAGCTGTTTTTT.

The chain joins TRBV6-5 to TRBJ1-1; D perhaps matches TRBD1 (6 bases). The CDR3 runs to 16 residues. CDR1 MNHEY and CDR2 SVGAGI come from the germline V gene. V was pared by 1 base and J by 4 bases, with 16 bases between. CDR3 nucleotide sequence: TGTGCCAGCAGTTACTTTTACAGGGCGGAGAGCACTGAAGCTTTCTTT. This encodes CASSYFYRAESTEAFF.

This chain links TRBV5-1 with TRBJ2-6; the D gene is possibly TRBD2 (6 bases). CDR1 and CDR2 from the germline V gene are SGHRS and YFSETQ. The V end lost 6 bases, the J end lost 1 base, and 11 bases lay between the germline ends. This CDR3 region has 15 residues. CDR3 DNA: TGCGCCAGCACCCTGGGAGGATCTGGGGCCAACGTCCTGACTTTC. Its protein is CASTLGGSGANVLTF.

The chain combines TRBV6-2 or TRBV6-3 with TRBJ2-5, with TRBD2 identical over 14 bases. Germline V lookup: CDR1 MNHEY, CDR2 SVGEGT. The CDR3 is 18 residues long. V trimming: 5 bases; J trimming: 4 bases; junction bases outside the gene matches: 12. The CDR3 DNA sequence: TGTGCCAGCAGTACGAGACTAGCGGGAGGGACAGTGGCAGAGACCCAGTACTTC. The encoded protein is CASSTRLAGGTVAETQYF.

J is TRBJ1-3 and V is TRBV7-8, with 7 bases lining up with TRBD1. The CDR3 is 16 residues long. J gave up 0 bases and V 5 bases, and 7 bases lay outside the gene matches. The V gene's germline CDR1 is SGHVS and CDR2 FQNEAQ. In DNA form, the CDR3 reads TGTGCCAGCAGCCAGCGACAGGGCGTCTCTGGAAACACCATATATTTT. It yields the protein CASSQRQGVSGNTIYF.

The V call is TRBV2, the J call TRBJ1-1, with D unclear. This CDR3 region has 14 residues. With 6 bases removed from V and 0 bases from J, the gap between germline ends came to 11 bases. Germline V CDR1 and CDR2: SNHLY, FYNNEI. This CDR3 is CASRSGRMNTEAFF. The CDR3 DNA sequence: TGTGCCAGCAGATCAGGCAGGATGAACACTGAAGCTTTCTTT.

This rearrangement joins TRBV3-1 (or the pseudogene TRBV3-2) to TRBJ2-3, with D hard to call. CDR1 and CDR2 from the germline V gene are LGHDT and YNNKEL (reference sequence). The CDR3 has 15 residues. V lost 3 bases, J lost 3 bases, and 13 bases lay in between. The CDR3 region is CASSHWPTTTDTQYF. The CDR3 region has the DNA TGTGCCAGCAGCCATTGGCCCACGACAACAGATACGCAGTATTTT.

V gene TRBV7-8 combines with J gene TRBJ2-7, with D possibly being TRBD2 (5 bases). This CDR3 has 17 residues. Germline V gene data show CDR1 as SGHVS and CDR2 as FQNEAQ. Trimming removed 5 bases at V and 3 bases at J, with 23 bases between. The chain's CDR3 is CASSNRQTLGEGYEQYF. The CDR3 DNA reads as TGTGCCAGCAGCAATCGGCAGACCCTTGGCGAGGGCTACGAGCAGTACTTC.

Turning to this clone: Different DNA sequences within this sample yield the same CDR3. CDR3 loop: CASSLGAGDYGYTF. The CDR3 bases are TGCGCCAGCAGCTTGGGAGCAGGGGACTATGGCTACACCTTC. V and J are TRBV5-1 and TRBJ1-2; D is perhaps TRBD1 (6 bases). V lost 0 bases, J lost 3 bases, and 9 bases lay in between. The germline CDR1 and CDR2 sequences are SGHRS and YFSETQ. The CDR3 sequence is 14 residues long.

In DNA form, the CDR3 reads TGCGCCAGCAGCGCGGACGGACAGGCGAATCAGCCCCAGCATTTT. This sequence encodes CASSADGQANQPQHF. The J gene is TRBJ1-5, the V gene TRBV5-1, with 7 bases lining up with TRBD1. CDR3 length: 15 amino acids. The trim removed 4 bases at V and 4 bases at J, leaving 8 bases unmatched. Germline lookup yields CDR1 SGHRS and CDR2 YFSETQ.

The chain couples TRBV7-8 to TRBJ1-5; the match to TRBD1 covers 8 bases. V gave up 5 bases and J gave up 3 bases; unmatched junction bases: 6. CDR1 is SGHVS and CDR2 is FQNEAQ in the germline V gene. The CDR3 contains 15 residues. The CDR3 bases are TGTGCCAGCAGCATTAAGGACAGGGTCAATCAGCCCCAGCATTTT. It translates to CASSIKDRVNQPQHF.

The rearrangement joins TRBV28 to TRBJ1-4; D unresolved. The V end was cut by 7 bases, the J end by 11 bases, with 20 bases between. The germline V gene encodes CDR1 MDHEN and CDR2 SYDVKM. This CDR3 region has 14 residues. CDR3 DNA sequence: TGTGCCAGCACCCCGGGAGCGTTTTTGGAGAAACTGTTTTTT. Residues: CASTPGAFLEKLFF.

The chain joins TRBV10-1 to TRBJ2-3; TRBD2 agrees at 16 bases. Germline V gives CDR1 WNHNN, CDR2 SYGVQD (reference sequence). The CDR3 is made up of 21 amino acids. Losses at the gene ends were 7 bases for V and 4 bases for J; bases not matched to a gene: 20. CDR3: CASNPRRPGLAGGPRSDTQYF. The CDR3 DNA reads TGCGCCAGCAATCCCCGCCGTCCGGGACTAGCGGGAGGGCCTAGATCAGATACGCAGTATTTT.

The genes are TRBV7-6 and TRBJ2-5; 9 bases are shared with TRBD2. The CDR3 contains 15 residues. CDR1 is SGHVS and CDR2 is FNYEAQ in the germline V gene. The V and J ends lost 5 bases and 5 bases, in that order; junction bases with no gene match: 9. CDR3 sequence (DNA): TGTGCCAGCAGCGCCAATAGCGGGAGCGCGGAGACCCAGTACTTC. This codes for CASSANSGSAETQYF.

The genes are TRBV28 and TRBJ1-1; perhaps TRBD1 as D (6 bases). The germline CDR1 and CDR2 sequences are MDHEN and SYDVKM. The CDR3 contains 16 residues. With 4 bases removed from V and 8 bases from J, the gap between germline ends came to 23 bases. CDR3 in amino acids: CASSSYAVRTAREAFF. CDR3 coding DNA: TGTGCCAGCAGTTCCTACGCTGTACGGACAGCCCGAGAAGCTTTCTTT.

The rearrangement links TRBV28 to TRBJ1-6; D gene uncertain. CDR1 and CDR2 (germline): MDHEN, SYDVKM. This CDR3 is built from 14 residues. The V end lost 3 bases, the J end lost 6 bases, and 9 bases lay between the germline ends. The CDR3 nucleotides are TGTGCCAGCAGTTTTGCGGGAACTAATTCACCCCTCCACTTT. It is translated as CASSFAGTNSPLHF.